This T cell receptor beta chain was identified in a study of siplizumab effects on memory and regulatory T cells. Overall study results and limits: The average Treg-derived proportion among mappable alloreactive CD4+ clones was 68.8% with siplizumab versus under 35% in controls. Whether the proliferating Tregs (from siplizumab cultures) were suppressive was not confirmed. A small minority of alloreactive clones were mapped to unstimulated subsets.

The mixed lymphocyte reaction cells were grown together in coculture at 37°C for about six days. Approximately 10^5 TCR templates were measured in each sample. Produced via immunoSEQ multiplex PCR; TCRdb's table is partial and in-frame only. The data show 9,000 to 10,000 clones, with around 40% seen just once and about 9.4% held by the top ten. A few counts support this clone. Its antigen is currently unknown. V dropped 3 bases and J dropped 6; count of bases not matched to a gene: 12. This CDR3 contains 17 residues. Germline V gives CDR1 KGHSH, CDR2 LQKENI. The chain carries TRBV18 and TRBJ2-2; 8 nucleotides align to TRBD2. This TCR was recovered from a human donor in good health; the cells came from an allogeneic mixed lymphocyte reaction. Sequencing was carried out using CFSE-low (dividing) CD4+ T cells sorted from an allogeneic mixed lymphocyte reaction. The CDR3, as DNA: TGTGCCAGCTCACCGAATGAAGCGGGAGCGGTCGCCGGGGAGCTGTTTTTT. Its protein product is CASSPNEAGAVAGELFF.